Listed below are T cell receptor beta chains from one sample, sequenced in a study of blood T cell repertoires in COVID-19. Using immunoSEQ multiplex PCR, the repertoire was profiled, and TCRdb retains in-frame clones only, with some absent. The sample lists 100,000 to 150,000 clones, roughly 80% occurring once. The specimen was peripheral blood. The receptors come from a man in his 70s with acute or convalescent COVID-19. Both conserved end residues are part of each CDR3.

j_gene,v_gene,CDR3aa
TRBJ1-2,TRBV18,CASSPPLPGSNYGYTF
TRBJ2-3,TRBV10-2,CASSGGLAGSDTQYF
TRBJ2-1,TRBV27,CASSTGDESYNEQFF
TRBJ2-5,TRBV11-3,CASSRMGGETQYF
TRBJ2-6,TRBV7-6,CASSLAGAGANVLTF
TRBJ1-4,TRBV30,CAWQRGLNEKLFF
TRBJ1-1,TRBV3-1/TRBV3-2,CASSQRETEAFF
TRBJ2-7,TRBV6-5,CASRPQGPPYEQYF
TRBJ1-3,TRBV12-3/TRBV12-4,CASSPRDTIYF
TRBJ1-1,TRBV5-4,CASRDQTPGNTEAFF
TRBJ1-1,TRBV7-2,CASSWATGVSTEAFF
TRBJ2-7,TRBV4-1,CASSHQDRSYEQYF
TRBJ1-2,TRBV9,CASSRDRNGYTF
TRBJ2-5,TRBV5-8,CASSLGQGVETQYF
TRBJ1-1,TRBV11-2,CASSLVWRGNTEAFF
TRBJ2-7,TRBV3-1/TRBV3-2,CASSQLGTSGGEQYF
TRBJ2-7,TRBV2,CASSVPRASGTRFYEQYF
TRBJ2-7,TRBV9,CASSEGQARTYEQYF
TRBJ1-5,TRBV19,CVQGQYSNQPQHF
TRBJ2-1,TRBV12-3/TRBV12-4,CASSMPGVEQFF
TRBJ1-1,TRBV29-1,CSVDGFAEAFF
TRBJ2-7,TRBV7-3,CASRRSGQGTYEQYF
TRBJ1-5,TRBV28,CASSTRGTGSQPQHF
TRBJ1-1,TRBV7-8,CASSSHIRDIGLFFF
TRBJ2-1,TRBV18,CASSPGGGNEQFF
TRBJ1-4,TRBV28,CASSQGVREKLFF